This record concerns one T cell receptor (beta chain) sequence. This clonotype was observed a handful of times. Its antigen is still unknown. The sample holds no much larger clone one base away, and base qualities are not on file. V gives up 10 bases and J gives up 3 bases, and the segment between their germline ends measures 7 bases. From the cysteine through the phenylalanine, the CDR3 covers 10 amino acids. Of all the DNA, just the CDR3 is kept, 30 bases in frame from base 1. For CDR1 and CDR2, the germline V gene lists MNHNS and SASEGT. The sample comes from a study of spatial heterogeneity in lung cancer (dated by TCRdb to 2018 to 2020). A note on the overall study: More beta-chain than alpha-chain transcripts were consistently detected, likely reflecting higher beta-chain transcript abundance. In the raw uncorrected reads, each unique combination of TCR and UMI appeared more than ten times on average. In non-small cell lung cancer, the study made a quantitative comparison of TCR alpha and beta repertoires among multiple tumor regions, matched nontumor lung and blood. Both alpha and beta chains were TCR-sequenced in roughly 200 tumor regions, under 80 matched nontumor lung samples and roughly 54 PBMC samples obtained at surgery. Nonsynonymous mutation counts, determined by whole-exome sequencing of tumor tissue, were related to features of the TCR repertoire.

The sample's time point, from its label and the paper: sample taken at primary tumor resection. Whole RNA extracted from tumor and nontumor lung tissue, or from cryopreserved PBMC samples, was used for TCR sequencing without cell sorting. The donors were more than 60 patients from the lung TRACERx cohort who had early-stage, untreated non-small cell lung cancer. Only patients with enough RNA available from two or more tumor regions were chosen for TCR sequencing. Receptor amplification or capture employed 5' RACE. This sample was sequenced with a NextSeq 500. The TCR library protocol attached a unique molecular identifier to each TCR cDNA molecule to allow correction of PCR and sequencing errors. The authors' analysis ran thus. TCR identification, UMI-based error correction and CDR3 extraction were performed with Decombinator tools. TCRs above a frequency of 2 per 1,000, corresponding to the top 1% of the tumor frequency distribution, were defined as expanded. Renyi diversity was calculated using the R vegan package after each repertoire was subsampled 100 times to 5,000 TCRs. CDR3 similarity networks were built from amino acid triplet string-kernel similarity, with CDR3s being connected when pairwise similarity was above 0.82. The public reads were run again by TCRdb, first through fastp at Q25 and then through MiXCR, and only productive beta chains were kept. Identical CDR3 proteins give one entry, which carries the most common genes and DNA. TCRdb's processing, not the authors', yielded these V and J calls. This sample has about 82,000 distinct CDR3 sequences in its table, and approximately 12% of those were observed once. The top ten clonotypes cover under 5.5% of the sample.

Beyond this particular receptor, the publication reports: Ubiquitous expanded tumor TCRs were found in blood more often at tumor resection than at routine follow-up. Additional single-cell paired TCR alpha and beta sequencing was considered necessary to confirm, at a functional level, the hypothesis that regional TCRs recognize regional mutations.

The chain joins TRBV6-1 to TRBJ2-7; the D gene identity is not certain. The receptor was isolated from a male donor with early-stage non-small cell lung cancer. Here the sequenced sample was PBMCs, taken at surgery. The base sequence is TGTGCCACCAGCTACTACGAGCAGTACTTC. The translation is CATSYYEQYF.